This TCR beta chain was identified during a study of T cells after yellow fever vaccination. Study-level background: Fractions of limited cellularity were prepared by means of SMART-Seq v4 Ultra Low Input.

General study points: Once the booster was given, most primary-vaccination clones reappeared, at about 95% for CD4 and 85% to 90% for CD8. The study noted that FACS-sorted repertoires could contain abundant clonotypes contaminating from the bulk population.

CDR1 and CDR2 (germline): MNHNS, SASEGT. V trimming: 3 bases; J trimming: 5 bases; junction bases outside the gene matches: 9. This CDR3 has 15 residues. Making TCR cDNA involved 5'RACE template switching, which added UMIs and a universal primer site. TCRdb called the 5' RACE reads again in MiXCR, with one record for every CDR3 protein. The sample carries approximately 610,000 distinct CDR3 sequences, approximately 16% recorded once. As to this clonotype: Its antigen is currently unknown.

This chain connects TRBV6-1 to TRBJ2-5; TRBD1 matches 7 bases. The sequencing here drew on PBMCs, taken 5 to 6 days after the first yellow fever vaccination. This sequence originates from a man between 18 and 35 years old who received the YFV17D yellow fever vaccine. The CDR3 DNA reads TGTGCCAGCAGTGATCAAAAGACAGGGTTTGAGACCCAGTACTTC. The encoded protein is CASSDQKTGFETQYF.